Listed below are T cell receptor beta chains from one sample, sequenced in a study of T-cell memory formation after mild COVID-19. TCRdb reprocessed the 5' RACE reads via MiXCR and lists one record per CDR3 protein. Among 430,000 or so distinct CDR3 sequences listed, around a quarter were seen once. The sequenced sample was PBMCs or a T cell subset sorted from them (not recorded which). The source is an adult woman who had mild COVID-19 (a few samples of this study predate the infection). Cell type and time point are not known. The CDR3 runs from the conserved cysteine through the conserved F or W. A D gene is named only where the DNA matches it firmly. The listing skips clone size in some rows; elsewhere it reads once, few, many or a size class.

v_call: TRBV4-1
clone_size: few
d_call: -
j_call: TRBJ2-2
cdr3_aa: CASSQRTLGELFF
cdr3_nt: TGCGCCAGCAGCCAAAGAACTCTCGGGGAGCTGTTTTTT

v_call: TRBV10-3
clone_size: few
d_call: -
j_call: TRBJ2-3
cdr3_aa: CAISEERDDTQYF
cdr3_nt: TGTGCCATCAGTGAGGAAAGGGATGATACGCAGTATTTT

v_call: TRBV30
clone_size: few
d_call: -
j_call: TRBJ2-5
cdr3_aa: CAWSRDTLWETQYF
cdr3_nt: TGTGCCTGGAGTCGAGACACCCTGTGGGAGACCCAGTACTTC

v_call: TRBV7-2
clone_size: few
d_call: TRBD1
j_call: TRBJ1-1
cdr3_aa: CASSPRGQLEAFF
cdr3_nt: TGTGCCAGCAGCCCTCGGGGACAGCTTGAAGCTTTCTTT

v_call: TRBV30
clone_size: once
d_call: -
j_call: TRBJ2-2
cdr3_aa: CAWNQGMSTGELFF
cdr3_nt: TGTGCCTGGAATCAGGGGATGTCAACCGGGGAGCTGTTTTTT

v_call: TRBV18
clone_size: few
d_call: TRBD2
j_call: TRBJ2-1
cdr3_aa: CASSPGEGAGDEQFF
cdr3_nt: TGTGCCAGCTCACCCGGGGAGGGTGCGGGCGATGAGCAGTTCTTC

v_call: TRBV19
clone_size: -
d_call: -
j_call: TRBJ1-1
cdr3_aa: CASSMGERNTEAFF
cdr3_nt: TGTGCCAGTAGTATGGGGGAAAGGAACACTGAAGCTTTCTTT

v_call: TRBV6-5
clone_size: few
d_call: -
j_call: TRBJ2-1
cdr3_aa: CASSIVRGGYNEQFF
cdr3_nt: TGTGCCAGCTCAATCGTGAGGGGCGGCTACAATGAGCAGTTCTTC

v_call: TRBV19
clone_size: few
d_call: -
j_call: TRBJ2-3
cdr3_aa: CASSTLPVVGTDTQYF
cdr3_nt: TGTGCCAGTAGTACCCTGCCGGTCGTAGGTACAGATACGCAGTATTTT

v_call: TRBV7-9
clone_size: few
d_call: TRBD1
j_call: TRBJ2-1
cdr3_aa: CASSDRGHNEQFF
cdr3_nt: TGTGCCAGCAGCGACAGGGGGCACAATGAGCAGTTCTTC

v_call: TRBV12-3/TRBV12-4
clone_size: -
d_call: -
j_call: TRBJ1-3
cdr3_aa: CASTPLTGISGNTIYF
cdr3_nt: TGTGCCAGCACACCACTGACGGGGATCTCTGGAAACACCATATATTTT

v_call: TRBV4-3
clone_size: -
d_call: TRBD2
j_call: TRBJ2-1
cdr3_aa: CASSQDGGLADEQFF
cdr3_nt: TGCGCCAGCAGCCAAGATGGGGGACTAGCGGATGAGCAGTTCTTC

v_call: TRBV6-5
clone_size: -
d_call: -
j_call: TRBJ2-1
cdr3_aa: CASSYSRRDYNEQFF
cdr3_nt: TGTGCCAGCAGTTACTCTCGGCGGGACTACAATGAGCAGTTCTTC

v_call: TRBV19
clone_size: once
d_call: -
j_call: TRBJ1-2
cdr3_aa: CASSSIGTDYGYTF
cdr3_nt: TGTGCCAGTAGTTCAATCGGGACGGACTATGGCTACACCTTC

v_call: TRBV5-1
clone_size: -
d_call: TRBD1
j_call: TRBJ2-1
cdr3_aa: CASSLEPGTGAYNEQFF
cdr3_nt: TGCGCCAGCAGCTTGGAACCCGGGACAGGGGCGTACAATGAGCAGTTCTTC

v_call: TRBV12-3/TRBV12-4
clone_size: -
d_call: -
j_call: TRBJ2-1
cdr3_aa: CASAIRDEQFF
cdr3_nt: TGTGCCAGCGCGATCAGGGATGAGCAGTTCTTC

v_call: TRBV20-1
clone_size: -
d_call: -
j_call: TRBJ2-7
cdr3_aa: CSARLAEAYEQYF
cdr3_nt: TGCAGTGCTAGATTAGCGGAGGCCTACGAGCAGTACTTC

v_call: TRBV7-3
clone_size: few
d_call: -
j_call: TRBJ1-1
cdr3_aa: CASSLGRTTEAFF
cdr3_nt: TGTGCCAGCAGCCTGGGACGGACCACTGAAGCTTTCTTT

v_call: TRBV6-2/TRBV6-3
clone_size: few
d_call: TRBD2
j_call: TRBJ2-7
cdr3_aa: CASTSGRNLAYEQYF
cdr3_nt: TGTGCCAGTACTAGCGGGAGGAACCTGGCCTACGAGCAGTACTTC

v_call: TRBV6-1
clone_size: -
d_call: TRBD1
j_call: TRBJ2-2
cdr3_aa: CASSLAGTGFSGELFF
cdr3_nt: TGTGCCAGCAGTTTAGCCGGGACAGGGTTTTCCGGGGAGCTGTTTTTT

v_call: TRBV25-1
clone_size: few
d_call: TRBD1
j_call: TRBJ2-6
cdr3_aa: CASRGGQGASGANVLTF
cdr3_nt: TGTGCCAGCAGAGGGGGACAGGGGGCATCTGGGGCCAACGTCCTGACTTTC

v_call: TRBV2
clone_size: few
d_call: -
j_call: TRBJ2-6
cdr3_aa: CASSEALRTLGANVLTF
cdr3_nt: TGTGCCAGCAGTGAAGCGCTTCGGACACTCGGGGCCAACGTCCTGACTTTC

v_call: TRBV25-1
clone_size: few
d_call: TRBD2
j_call: TRBJ2-5
cdr3_aa: CASSAPSGRAGETQYF
cdr3_nt: TGTGCCAGCAGCGCCCCAAGCGGGAGGGCCGGGGAGACCCAGTACTTC

v_call: TRBV11-2
clone_size: -
d_call: TRBD2
j_call: TRBJ2-5
cdr3_aa: CASSFWAGEQETQYF
cdr3_nt: TGTGCCAGCAGCTTTTGGGCGGGAGAGCAAGAGACCCAGTACTTC

v_call: TRBV19
clone_size: few
d_call: -
j_call: TRBJ2-6
cdr3_aa: CASSPRASSGANVLTF
cdr3_nt: TGTGCCAGTAGTCCCCGGGCCAGCTCTGGGGCCAACGTCCTGACTTTC

v_call: TRBV4-1
clone_size: -
d_call: -
j_call: TRBJ2-3
cdr3_aa: CASSLGTSYTDTQYF
cdr3_nt: TGCGCCAGCAGCCTCGGGACTTCATACACAGATACGCAGTATTTT

v_call: TRBV12-3/TRBV12-4
clone_size: -
d_call: -
j_call: TRBJ1-2
cdr3_aa: CASSYSTANYGYTF
cdr3_nt: TGTGCCAGCAGTTATTCGACAGCTAACTATGGCTACACCTTC

v_call: TRBV5-1
clone_size: few
d_call: TRBD2
j_call: TRBJ2-1
cdr3_aa: CASSLETSGAYSEQFF
cdr3_nt: TGCGCCAGCAGCTTGGAGACTAGCGGGGCTTATTCAGAGCAGTTCTTC

v_call: TRBV20-1
clone_size: -
d_call: TRBD2
j_call: TRBJ2-3
cdr3_aa: CSARAYHSGGDSTDTQYF
cdr3_nt: TGCAGTGCTAGGGCCTACCATAGCGGGGGAGACAGCACAGATACGCAGTATTTT

v_call: TRBV7-3
clone_size: -
d_call: TRBD1
j_call: TRBJ2-1
cdr3_aa: CASSPRGQGGYEQFF
cdr3_nt: TGTGCCAGCAGCCCTCGGGGACAGGGGGGCTATGAGCAGTTCTTC

v_call: TRBV20-1
clone_size: -
d_call: -
j_call: TRBJ1-6
cdr3_aa: CSARGQNNSPLHF
cdr3_nt: TGCAGTGCTAGAGGACAGAATAATTCACCCCTCCACTTT

v_call: TRBV5-6
clone_size: -
d_call: TRBD1
j_call: TRBJ1-5
cdr3_aa: CASSSRGLNQPQHF
cdr3_nt: TGTGCCAGCAGCTCCAGGGGGCTCAATCAGCCCCAGCATTTT

v_call: TRBV7-3
clone_size: -
d_call: TRBD2
j_call: TRBJ2-1
cdr3_aa: CASSLLGLAGGKEQFF
cdr3_nt: TGTGCCAGCAGCTTATTAGGTCTAGCGGGGGGGAAGGAGCAGTTCTTC

v_call: TRBV7-9
clone_size: -
d_call: TRBD2
j_call: TRBJ2-1
cdr3_aa: CASSPHGREDYNEQFF
cdr3_nt: TGTGCCAGCAGCCCCCACGGGCGGGAGGACTACAATGAGCAGTTCTTC

v_call: TRBV3-1
clone_size: -
d_call: -
j_call: TRBJ2-2
cdr3_aa: CASSPHLTGELFF
cdr3_nt: TGTGCCAGCAGCCCCCATCTCACCGGGGAGCTGTTTTTT

v_call: TRBV27
clone_size: -
d_call: -
j_call: TRBJ2-3
cdr3_aa: CASSTANTDTQYF
cdr3_nt: TGTGCCAGCAGTACAGCTAACACAGATACGCAGTATTTT

v_call: TRBV7-2
clone_size: few
d_call: TRBD2
j_call: TRBJ2-3
cdr3_aa: CASSLGGLAAASTQYF
cdr3_nt: TGTGCCAGCAGCTTAGGGGGACTAGCGGCGGCCAGTACGCAGTATTTT

v_call: TRBV2
clone_size: once
d_call: TRBD1
j_call: TRBJ2-1
cdr3_aa: CASSDPGQKNEQFF
cdr3_nt: TGTGCCAGCAGCGACCCGGGACAGAAGAATGAGCAGTTCTTC

v_call: TRBV4-1
clone_size: -
d_call: -
j_call: TRBJ1-4
cdr3_aa: CASSQDRVIATNEKLFF
cdr3_nt: TGCGCCAGCAGCCAAGACCGGGTGATTGCAACTAATGAAAAACTGTTTTTT

v_call: TRBV6-5
clone_size: -
d_call: -
j_call: TRBJ1-6
cdr3_aa: CASSQRPENSPLHF
cdr3_nt: TGTGCCAGCAGCCAGAGGCCAGAAAATTCACCCCTCCACTTT

v_call: TRBV18
clone_size: -
d_call: -
j_call: TRBJ2-3
cdr3_aa: CASSPYGDADTQYF
cdr3_nt: TGTGCCAGCTCACCTTACGGGGACGCAGATACGCAGTATTTT

v_call: TRBV21-1
clone_size: many
d_call: -
j_call: TRBJ2-7
cdr3_aa: CASSKVSGRSRNEQYF
cdr3_nt: TGTGCCAGCAGCAAAGTGAGCGGGCGGTCCAGGAACGAGCAGTACTTC

v_call: TRBV2
clone_size: few
d_call: TRBD2
j_call: TRBJ2-5
cdr3_aa: CASSSSGRAGETQYF
cdr3_nt: TGTGCCAGCAGTTCAAGCGGGAGGGCCGGAGAGACCCAGTACTTC

v_call: TRBV5-1
clone_size: -
d_call: -
j_call: TRBJ2-7
cdr3_aa: CASSFGGPFYEQYF
cdr3_nt: TGCGCCAGCAGCTTCGGCGGCCCTTTCTACGAGCAGTACTTC

v_call: TRBV7-8
clone_size: -
d_call: TRBD1
j_call: TRBJ1-2
cdr3_aa: CASSNTPGTGDYGYTF
cdr3_nt: TGTGCCAGCAGCAATACTCCCGGGACAGGGGACTATGGCTACACCTTC

v_call: TRBV12-3/TRBV12-4
clone_size: -
d_call: -
j_call: TRBJ1-4
cdr3_aa: CASRLALDNEKLFF
cdr3_nt: TGTGCCAGCAGACTCGCTTTGGACAATGAAAAACTGTTTTTT

v_call: TRBV7-9
clone_size: -
d_call: -
j_call: TRBJ2-1
cdr3_aa: CASSLALSPEQFF
cdr3_nt: TGTGCCAGCAGCTTAGCGCTCTCCCCAGAGCAGTTCTTC

v_call: TRBV5-1
clone_size: -
d_call: TRBD2
j_call: TRBJ2-1
cdr3_aa: CASSLVSLAGDYQFF
cdr3_nt: TGCGCCAGCAGCTTGGTTAGCCTAGCGGGGGATTATCAGTTCTTC

v_call: TRBV5-6
clone_size: -
d_call: -
j_call: TRBJ2-3
cdr3_aa: CASSLEDNTDTQYF
cdr3_nt: TGTGCCAGCAGCTTGGAAGACAACACAGATACGCAGTATTTT

v_call: TRBV29-1
clone_size: few
d_call: TRBD2
j_call: TRBJ2-3
cdr3_aa: CSVDLREDTDTQYF
cdr3_nt: TGCAGCGTTGATTTGCGGGAGGACACAGATACGCAGTATTTT

v_call: TRBV20-1
clone_size: -
d_call: -
j_call: TRBJ2-3
cdr3_aa: CSAQLARGPRKSTDTQYF
cdr3_nt: TGCAGTGCTCAGCTGGCTAGAGGACCTCGGAAAAGCACAGATACGCAGTATTTT

v_call: TRBV20-1
clone_size: -
d_call: TRBD2
j_call: TRBJ2-7
cdr3_aa: CSAPGTSGGAVGSYEQYF
cdr3_nt: TGCAGTGCACCTGGGACTAGCGGGGGGGCCGTCGGGTCCTACGAGCAGTACTTC

v_call: TRBV15
clone_size: few
d_call: -
j_call: TRBJ2-2
cdr3_aa: CATRGTPNTGELFF
cdr3_nt: TGTGCCACCAGGGGGACACCCAACACCGGGGAGCTGTTTTTT

v_call: TRBV7-6
clone_size: few
d_call: -
j_call: TRBJ2-3
cdr3_aa: CASTNPADTQYF
cdr3_nt: TGTGCCAGCACCAATCCCGCAGATACGCAGTATTTT

v_call: TRBV21-1
clone_size: few
d_call: -
j_call: TRBJ2-7
cdr3_aa: CATGVRYNSYEQYF
cdr3_nt: TGTGCCACAGGTGTCAGGTACAACTCCTACGAGCAGTACTTC

v_call: TRBV30
clone_size: -
d_call: -
j_call: TRBJ2-5
cdr3_aa: CAWSVPVRETQYF
cdr3_nt: TGTGCCTGGAGTGTACCGGTCAGGGAGACCCAGTACTTC

v_call: TRBV7-8
clone_size: many
d_call: TRBD1
j_call: TRBJ2-7
cdr3_aa: CASSYLTGTSYEQYF
cdr3_nt: TGTGCCAGCAGCTATTTGACAGGGACATCCTACGAGCAGTACTTC

v_call: TRBV4-3
clone_size: few
d_call: TRBD1
j_call: TRBJ1-2
cdr3_aa: CASSQQGQGVGGYTF
cdr3_nt: TGCGCCAGCAGCCAGCAGGGACAGGGGGTGGGTGGCTACACCTTC